This T cell receptor (beta chain) was obtained from a study of technical replicates of blood from several donors (TCRdb year 2017). In this sample, this clone turned up many times. Its antigen is unknown. No clone much larger than this one lies a single base away; base qualities are absent. Within the sample, other DNA sequences also encode this same CDR3. The library was built by means of the immunoSEQ multiplex PCR assay. TCRdb mirrors the immuneACCESS table, restricted to in-frame sequences. Some clones are absent from its copies; in checked studies, under half trace to an unresolved V gene, and the reason for the others is unknown. Here the sample has 50,000 to 65,000 clones; 90% to 95% occur a single time. The ten largest clonotypes hold roughly 4.2% of the sample. The receptor's source is a human donor in good health. Some clones in this sample may be carry-over from other donors' samples. The sample taken for sequencing was PBMCs.

The DNA sequence is as follows: TGCGCCAGCAGCTCCTCAGGGGGCTACAATGAGCAGTTCTTC. Its protein reads: CASSSSGGYNEQFF. The chain is assembled from TRBV5-1 and TRBJ2-1; 7 junctional bases match TRBD1. V has 3 bases trimmed and J has 3 bases trimmed; junction bases matching no gene number 3. Counted from cysteine to phenylalanine, this CDR3 has 14 amino acids. Just the 42-base CDR3 DNA is kept, in frame starting at base 1. CDR1 SGHRS and CDR2 YFSETQ are derived from the germline V gene. Outside the CDR3, residues come from the reference TRBV5-1 and TRBJ2-1 proteins, so the full variable domain is: KAGVTQTPRYLIKTRGQQVTLSCSPISGHRSVSWYQQTPGQGLQFLFEYFSETQRNKGNFPGRFSGRQFSNSRSEMNVSTLELGDSALYLCASSSSGGYNEQFFGPGTRLTVL.